The clone carrying this TCR beta chain has a single count. At least 7 million PBMCs were isolated per sample. These data come from a study of blood T cells in healthy people across ages. Study-wide context: Template switching recovered approximately one barcoded beta molecule for every two T cells.

This CDR3 has 15 amino acids. The ends were cut back, 0 bases at V and 0 bases at J, with 8 bases in the middle. In germline, CDR1 is LGHDT, CDR2 YNNKEL (reference sequence). A J-beta primer mix and a sample-barcoded 5' primer were used in a second PCR of roughly 6 to 11 cycles. TCRdb re-derived calls from the 5' RACE reads in MiXCR, one entry per CDR3 protein. The sample lists 1,500,000 or so distinct CDR3 sequences, roughly two fifths occurring once. V and J are TRBV3-1 and TRBJ2-5, with D maybe TRBD1 (6 bases). Source material: blood. The clonotype originates from a young woman in good health. CDR3 nucleotide sequence: TGTGCCAGCAGCCAAGACCAGGGGTACCAAGAGACCCAGTACTTC. Translating it yields CASSQDQGYQETQYF.